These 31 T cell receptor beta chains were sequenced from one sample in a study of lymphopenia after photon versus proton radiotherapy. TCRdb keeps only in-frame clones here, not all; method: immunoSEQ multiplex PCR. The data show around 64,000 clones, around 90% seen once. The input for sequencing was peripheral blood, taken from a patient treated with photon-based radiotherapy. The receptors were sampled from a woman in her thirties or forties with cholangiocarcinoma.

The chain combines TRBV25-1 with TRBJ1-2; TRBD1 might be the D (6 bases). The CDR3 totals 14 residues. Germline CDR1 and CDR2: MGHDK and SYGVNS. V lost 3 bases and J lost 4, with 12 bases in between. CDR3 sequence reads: CASSDLQGFYGYTF. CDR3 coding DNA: TGTGCCAGCAGTGACCTACAGGGCTTCTATGGCTACACCTTC.

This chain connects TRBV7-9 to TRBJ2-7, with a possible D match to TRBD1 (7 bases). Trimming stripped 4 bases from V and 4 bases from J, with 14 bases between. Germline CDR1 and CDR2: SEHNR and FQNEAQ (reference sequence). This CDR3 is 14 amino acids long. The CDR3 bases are TGTGCCAGCAGCTCGCAGGAGGGGGCTTACGAGCAGTACTTC. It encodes CASSSQEGAYEQYF. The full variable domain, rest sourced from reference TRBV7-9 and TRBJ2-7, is DTGVSQNPRHKITKRGQNVTFRCDPISEHNRLYWYRQTLGQGPEFLTYFQNEAQLEKSRLLSDRFSAERPKGSFSTLEIQRTEQGDSAMYLCASSSQEGAYEQYFGPGTRLTVT.

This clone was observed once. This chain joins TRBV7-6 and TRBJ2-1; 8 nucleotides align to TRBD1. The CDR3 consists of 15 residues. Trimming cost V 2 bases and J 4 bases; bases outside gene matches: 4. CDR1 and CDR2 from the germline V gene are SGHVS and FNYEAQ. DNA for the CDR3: TGTGCCAGCAGCTTATCAACAGGGGGATACAATGAGCAGTTCTTC. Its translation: CASSLSTGGYNEQFF.

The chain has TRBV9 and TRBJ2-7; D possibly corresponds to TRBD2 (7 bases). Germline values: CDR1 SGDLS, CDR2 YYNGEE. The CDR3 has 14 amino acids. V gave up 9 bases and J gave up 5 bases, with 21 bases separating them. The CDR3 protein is CATSGGGEDDEQYF. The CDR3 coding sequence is TGTGCCACCTCGGGGGGCGGGGAGGACGACGAGCAGTACTTC.

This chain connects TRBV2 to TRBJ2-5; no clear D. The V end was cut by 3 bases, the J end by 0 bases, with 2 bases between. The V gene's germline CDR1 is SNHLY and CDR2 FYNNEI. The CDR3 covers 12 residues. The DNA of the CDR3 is TGTGCCAGCAGTGACGACCAAGAGACCCAGTACTTC. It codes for CASSDDQETQYF.

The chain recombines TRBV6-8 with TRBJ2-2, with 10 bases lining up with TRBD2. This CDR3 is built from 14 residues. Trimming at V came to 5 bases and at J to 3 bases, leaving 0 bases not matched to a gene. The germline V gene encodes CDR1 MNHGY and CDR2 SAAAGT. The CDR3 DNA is TGTGCCAGCAGTGGACTAGCGGACACCGGGGAGCTGTTTTTT. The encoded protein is CASSGLADTGELFF.

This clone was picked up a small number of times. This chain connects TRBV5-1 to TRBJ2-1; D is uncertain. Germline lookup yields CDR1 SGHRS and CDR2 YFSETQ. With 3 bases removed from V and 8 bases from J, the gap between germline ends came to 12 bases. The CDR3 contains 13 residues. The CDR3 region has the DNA TGCGCCAGCAGCTCGCTACAGTCTGATGAGCAGTTCTTC. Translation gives CASSSLQSDEQFF.

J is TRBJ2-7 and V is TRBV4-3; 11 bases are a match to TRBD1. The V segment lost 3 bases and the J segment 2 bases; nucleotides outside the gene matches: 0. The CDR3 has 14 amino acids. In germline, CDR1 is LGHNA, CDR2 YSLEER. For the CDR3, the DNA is TGCGCCAGCAGCCAGGGACAGGGGGCCTACGAGCAGTACTTC. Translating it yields CASSQGQGAYEQYF.

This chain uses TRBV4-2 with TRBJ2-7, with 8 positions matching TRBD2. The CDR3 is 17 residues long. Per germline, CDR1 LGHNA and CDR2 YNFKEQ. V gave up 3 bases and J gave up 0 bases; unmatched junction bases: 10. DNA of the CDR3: TGTGCCAGCAGCCAGGGGGATAGCGGGACCAACTCCTACGAGCAGTACTTC. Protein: CASSQGDSGTNSYEQYF.

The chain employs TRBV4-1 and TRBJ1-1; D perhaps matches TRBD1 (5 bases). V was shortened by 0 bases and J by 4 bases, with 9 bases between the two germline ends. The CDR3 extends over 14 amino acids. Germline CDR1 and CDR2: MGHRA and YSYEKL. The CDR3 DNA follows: TGCGCCAGCAGCCAAGAAGCCCAGGGCACTGAAGCTTTCTTT. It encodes CASSQEAQGTEAFF.

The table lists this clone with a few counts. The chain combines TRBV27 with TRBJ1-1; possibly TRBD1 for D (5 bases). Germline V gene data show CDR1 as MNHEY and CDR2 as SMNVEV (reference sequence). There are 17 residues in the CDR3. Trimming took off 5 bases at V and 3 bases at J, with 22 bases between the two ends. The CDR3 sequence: CASSPHPGGDFDTEAFF. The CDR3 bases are TGTGCCAGCAGTCCTCATCCCGGGGGAGATTTTGACACTGAAGCTTTCTTT.

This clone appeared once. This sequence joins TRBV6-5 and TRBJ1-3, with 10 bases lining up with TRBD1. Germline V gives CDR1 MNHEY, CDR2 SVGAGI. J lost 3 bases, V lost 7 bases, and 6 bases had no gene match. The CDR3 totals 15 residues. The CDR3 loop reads CASTRQGAGGNTIYF. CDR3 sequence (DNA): TGTGCCAGCACCAGACAGGGGGCAGGTGGAAACACCATATATTTT.

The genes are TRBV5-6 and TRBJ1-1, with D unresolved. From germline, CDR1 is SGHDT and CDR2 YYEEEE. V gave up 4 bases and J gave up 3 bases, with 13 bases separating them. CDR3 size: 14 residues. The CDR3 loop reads CASSGWTPDTEAFF. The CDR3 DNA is TGTGCCAGCAGCGGGTGGACCCCAGACACTGAAGCTTTCTTT.

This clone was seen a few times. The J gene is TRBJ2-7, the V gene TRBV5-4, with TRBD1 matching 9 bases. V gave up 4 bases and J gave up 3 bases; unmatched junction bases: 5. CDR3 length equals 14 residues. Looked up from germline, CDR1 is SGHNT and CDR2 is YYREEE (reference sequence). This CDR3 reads CASSPDRGYYEQYF. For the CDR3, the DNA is TGTGCCAGCAGCCCGGACAGGGGCTACTACGAGCAGTACTTC.

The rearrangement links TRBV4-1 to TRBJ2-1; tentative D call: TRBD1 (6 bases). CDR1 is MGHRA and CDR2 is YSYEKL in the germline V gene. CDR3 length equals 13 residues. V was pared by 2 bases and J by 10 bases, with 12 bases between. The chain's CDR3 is CASSQTGNGEQFF. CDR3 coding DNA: TGCGCCAGCAGCCAAACAGGGAATGGGGAGCAGTTCTTC.

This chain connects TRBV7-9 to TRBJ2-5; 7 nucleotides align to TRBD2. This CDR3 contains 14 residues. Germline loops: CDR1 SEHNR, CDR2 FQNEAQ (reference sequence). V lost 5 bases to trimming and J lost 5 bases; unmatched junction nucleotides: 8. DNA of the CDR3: TGTGCCAGCAGCGGAGCCGGGGGGAGGGAGACCCAGTACTTC. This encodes CASSGAGGRETQYF.

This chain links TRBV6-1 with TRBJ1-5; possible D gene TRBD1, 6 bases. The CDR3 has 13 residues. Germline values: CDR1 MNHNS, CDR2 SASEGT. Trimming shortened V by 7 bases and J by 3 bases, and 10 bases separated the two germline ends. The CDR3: CASTRQVNQPQHF. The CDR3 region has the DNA TGTGCCAGCACCAGACAGGTCAATCAGCCCCAGCATTTT.

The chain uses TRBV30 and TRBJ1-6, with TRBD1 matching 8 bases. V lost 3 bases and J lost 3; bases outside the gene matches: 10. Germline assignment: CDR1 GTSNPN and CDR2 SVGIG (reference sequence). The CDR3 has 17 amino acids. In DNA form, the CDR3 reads TGTGCCTGGAGCACCGGTACAGGGGGATTCTATAATTCACCCCTCCACTTT. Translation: CAWSTGTGGFYNSPLHF.

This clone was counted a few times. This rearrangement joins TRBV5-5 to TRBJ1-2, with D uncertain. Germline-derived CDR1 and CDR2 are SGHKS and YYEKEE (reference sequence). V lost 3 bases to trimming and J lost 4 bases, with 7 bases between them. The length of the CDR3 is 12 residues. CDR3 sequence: CASSSDGYGYTF. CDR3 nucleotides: TGTGCCAGCAGCTCGGACGGCTATGGCTACACCTTC.

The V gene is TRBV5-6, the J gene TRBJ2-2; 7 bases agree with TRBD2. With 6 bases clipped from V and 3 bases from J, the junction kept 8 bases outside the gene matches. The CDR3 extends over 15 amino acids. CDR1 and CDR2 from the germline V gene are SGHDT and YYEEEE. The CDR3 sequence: CASTTRLADTGELFF. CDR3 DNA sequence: TGTGCCAGCACCACCCGCCTAGCGGACACCGGGGAGCTGTTTTTT.

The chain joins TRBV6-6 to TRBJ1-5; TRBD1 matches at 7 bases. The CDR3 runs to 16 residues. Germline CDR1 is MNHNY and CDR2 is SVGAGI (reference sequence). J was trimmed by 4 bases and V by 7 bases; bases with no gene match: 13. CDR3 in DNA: TGTGCCAGCACCGATAGTCTAGACAGGGATAATCAGCCCCAGCATTTT. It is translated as CASTDSLDRDNQPQHF.

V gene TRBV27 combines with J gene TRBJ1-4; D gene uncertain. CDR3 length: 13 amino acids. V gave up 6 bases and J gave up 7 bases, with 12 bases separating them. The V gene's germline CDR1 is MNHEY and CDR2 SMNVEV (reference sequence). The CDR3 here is CASSARVGEKLFF. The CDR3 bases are TGTGCCAGCAGCGCACGGGTCGGTGAAAAACTGTTTTTT.

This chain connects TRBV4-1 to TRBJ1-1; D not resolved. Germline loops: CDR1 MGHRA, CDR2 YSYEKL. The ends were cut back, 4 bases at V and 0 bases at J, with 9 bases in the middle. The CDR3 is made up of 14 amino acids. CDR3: CASSLQNLNTEAFF. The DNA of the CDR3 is TGCGCCAGCAGCCTCCAAAACCTGAACACTGAAGCTTTCTTT.

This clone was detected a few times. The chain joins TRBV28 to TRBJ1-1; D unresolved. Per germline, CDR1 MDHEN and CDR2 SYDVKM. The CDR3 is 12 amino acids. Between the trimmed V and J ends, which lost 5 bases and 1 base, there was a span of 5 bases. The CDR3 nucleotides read TGTGCCAGCAGTCCAGAGAACACTGAAGCTTTCTTT. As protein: CASSPENTEAFF.

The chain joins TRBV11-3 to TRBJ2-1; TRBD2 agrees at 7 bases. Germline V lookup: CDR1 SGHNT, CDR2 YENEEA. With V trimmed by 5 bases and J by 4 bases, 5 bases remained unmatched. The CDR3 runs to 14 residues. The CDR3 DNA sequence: TGTGCCAGCAGCACTACTAGCGCTTACAATGAGCAGTTCTTC. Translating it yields CASSTTSAYNEQFF.

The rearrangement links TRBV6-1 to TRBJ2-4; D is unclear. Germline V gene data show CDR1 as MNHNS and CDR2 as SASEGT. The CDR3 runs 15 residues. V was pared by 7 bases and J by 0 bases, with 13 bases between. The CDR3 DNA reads TGTGCCAGCACATCACCCTTCATAGCCAAAAACATTCAGTACTTC. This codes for CASTSPFIAKNIQYF.

CDR3 in amino acids: CAWSALTRRGGTQYF. The CDR3 DNA sequence: TGTGCCTGGAGTGCCCTGACTAGGCGGGGGGGGACCCAGTACTTC. The chain uses TRBV30 and TRBJ2-5, with 9 bases matching TRBD2. The germline CDR1 and CDR2 sequences are GTSNPN and SVGIG (reference sequence). V was clipped by 1 base and J by 7 bases; unmatched bases: 10. The CDR3 has 15 residues.

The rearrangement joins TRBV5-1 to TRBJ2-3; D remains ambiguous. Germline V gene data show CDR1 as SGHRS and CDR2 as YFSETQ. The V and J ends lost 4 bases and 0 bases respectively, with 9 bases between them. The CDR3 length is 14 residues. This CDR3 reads CASSPASSTDTQYF. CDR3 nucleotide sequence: TGCGCCAGCAGCCCAGCGTCTAGCACAGATACGCAGTATTTT.

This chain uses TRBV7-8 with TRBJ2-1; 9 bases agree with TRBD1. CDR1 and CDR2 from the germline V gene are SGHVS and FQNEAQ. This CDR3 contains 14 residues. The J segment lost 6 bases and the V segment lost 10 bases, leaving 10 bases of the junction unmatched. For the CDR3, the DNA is TGTGCCACCCTCTCCGGGACAGGGTCCAATGAGCAGTTCTTC. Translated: CATLSGTGSNEQFF.

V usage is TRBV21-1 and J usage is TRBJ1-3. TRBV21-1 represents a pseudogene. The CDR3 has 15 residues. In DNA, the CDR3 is TGTGCCAGCAGCAATCGACCTAACCTTGAGAGCACCATATATTTT. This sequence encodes CASSNRPNLESTIYF.

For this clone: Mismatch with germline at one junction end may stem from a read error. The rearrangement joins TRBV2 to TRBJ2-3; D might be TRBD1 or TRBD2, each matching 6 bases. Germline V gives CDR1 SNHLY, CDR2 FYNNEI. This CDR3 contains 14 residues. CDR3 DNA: TGTGCCAGCAGTCAAGCCCTAGGGGGGGATACGCAGTATTTT. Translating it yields CASSQALGGDTQYF.